This T cell receptor (beta chain) came from a study of shared clonotypes between healthy human individuals. Data came from immunoSEQ multiplex PCR; TCRdb stores just in-frame clones and leaves some out. The repertoire has around 1 million clones, more than 75% of them found once; the top ten carry about 1.5%. This CDR3 is 15 amino acids long. V was pared by 1 base and J by 4 bases, with 13 bases between. Germline loops: CDR1 SGHAT, CDR2 FQNNGV. The sequenced sample consisted of memory CD4+ T cells sorted from blood. This sample's subset: CD45RA-negative fraction. V and J are TRBV11-2 and TRBJ1-2; the D is unclear. The receptor comes from a man in his late teens or twenties in good health. In DNA, the CDR3 is TGTGCCAGCAGCTTAGGAGGGTCGGCTATCTATGGCTACACCTTC. Translating it yields CASSLGGSAIYGYTF.